This T cell receptor (beta chain) is from a study of shared clonotypes between healthy human individuals. Once extracted for a subset, genomic DNA was divided evenly among several immunoSEQ plates. The data were produced by immunoSEQ multiplex PCR, yet TCRdb's version contains in-frame clones alone and is incomplete. Of more than 400,000 clones detected, roughly 80% appear once; the ten largest clones hold about 13%. The sample taken for sequencing was PBMCs. This sequence originates from a middle-aged woman in good health. Some clones in this sample may be carry-over from other donors' samples.

The DNA of the CDR3 is TGTGCCAGCAGCTCGACTAGGATCAATGAGCAGTTCTTC. It encodes CASSSTRINEQFF. The rearrangement links TRBV11-2 to TRBJ2-1, with a tentative D call TRBD2 (6 bases). Germline CDR1 and CDR2: SGHAT and FQNNGV. This CDR3 is 13 amino acids long. The germline V and J ends were trimmed by 4 bases and 6 bases, with 10 bases remaining between them.